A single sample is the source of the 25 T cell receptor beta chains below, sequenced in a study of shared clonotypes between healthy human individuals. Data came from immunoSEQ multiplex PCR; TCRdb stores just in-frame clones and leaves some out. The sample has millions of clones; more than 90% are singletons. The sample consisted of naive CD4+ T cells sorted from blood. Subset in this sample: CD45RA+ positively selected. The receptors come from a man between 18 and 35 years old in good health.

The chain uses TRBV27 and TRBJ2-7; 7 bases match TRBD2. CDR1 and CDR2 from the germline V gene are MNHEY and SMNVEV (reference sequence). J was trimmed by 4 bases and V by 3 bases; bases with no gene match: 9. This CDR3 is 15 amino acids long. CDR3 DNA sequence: TGTGCCAGCAGTTTTCGAGGGAGGGAACCATACGAGCAGTACTTC. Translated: CASSFRGREPYEQYF.

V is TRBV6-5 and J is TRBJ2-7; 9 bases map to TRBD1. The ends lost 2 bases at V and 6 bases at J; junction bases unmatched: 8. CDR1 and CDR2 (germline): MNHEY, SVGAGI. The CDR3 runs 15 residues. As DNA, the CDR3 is TGTGCCAGCAGTTACACTTCGGGACAGGGTTCCGAGCAGTACTTC. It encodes CASSYTSGQGSEQYF.

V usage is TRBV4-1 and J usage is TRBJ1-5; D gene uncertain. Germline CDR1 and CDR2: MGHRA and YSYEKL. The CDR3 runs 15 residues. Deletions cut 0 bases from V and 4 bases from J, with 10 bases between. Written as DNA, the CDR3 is TGCGCCAGCAGCCAAGAAAAGGCAGAGAATCAGCCCCAGCATTTT. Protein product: CASSQEKAENQPQHF.

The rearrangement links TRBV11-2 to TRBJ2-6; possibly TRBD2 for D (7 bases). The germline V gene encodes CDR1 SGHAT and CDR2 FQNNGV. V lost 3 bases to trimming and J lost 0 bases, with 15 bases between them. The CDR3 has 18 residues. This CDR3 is CASSFRGGSGSGANVLTF. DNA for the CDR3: TGTGCCAGCAGCTTTAGGGGGGGATCTGGCTCTGGGGCCAACGTCCTGACTTTC.

CDR3 in amino acids: CASSPKDSNQPQHF. The DNA of the CDR3 is TGTGCCAGTTCCCCGAAAGATAGCAATCAGCCCCAGCATTTT. The chain employs TRBV19 and TRBJ1-5; D gene ambiguous. Trimming took 8 bases from V and 0 from J, leaving 11 bases between them. The CDR3 loop spans 14 amino acids. The germline V gene has CDR1 LNHDA and CDR2 SQIVND (reference sequence).

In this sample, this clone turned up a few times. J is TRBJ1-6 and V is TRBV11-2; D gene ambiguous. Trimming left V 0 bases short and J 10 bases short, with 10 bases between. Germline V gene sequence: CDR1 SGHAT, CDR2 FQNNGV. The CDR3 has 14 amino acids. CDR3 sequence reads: CASSLEGLGSPLHF. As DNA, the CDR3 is TGTGCCAGCAGCTTAGAGGGATTAGGGTCACCCCTCCACTTT.

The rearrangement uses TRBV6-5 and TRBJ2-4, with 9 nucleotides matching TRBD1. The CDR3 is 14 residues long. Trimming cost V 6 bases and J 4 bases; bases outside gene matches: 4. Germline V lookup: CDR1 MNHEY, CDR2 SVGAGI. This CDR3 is CASSPGQGKNIQYF. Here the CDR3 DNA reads TGTGCCAGCAGCCCGGGACAGGGAAAAAACATTCAGTACTTC.

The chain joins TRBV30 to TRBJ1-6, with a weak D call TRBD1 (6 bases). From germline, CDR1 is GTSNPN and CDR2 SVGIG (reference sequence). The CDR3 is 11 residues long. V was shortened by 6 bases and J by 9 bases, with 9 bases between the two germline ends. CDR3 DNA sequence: TGTGCCTGTAACAGGGCTTCACCCCTCCACTTT. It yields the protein CACNRASPLHF.

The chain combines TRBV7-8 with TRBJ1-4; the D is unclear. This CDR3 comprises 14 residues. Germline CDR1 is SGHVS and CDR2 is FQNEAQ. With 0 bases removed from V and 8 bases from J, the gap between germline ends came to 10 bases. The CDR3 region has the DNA TGTGCCAGCAGCTTAGCCCCACGGCTCGAAAAACTGTTTTTT. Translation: CASSLAPRLEKLFF.

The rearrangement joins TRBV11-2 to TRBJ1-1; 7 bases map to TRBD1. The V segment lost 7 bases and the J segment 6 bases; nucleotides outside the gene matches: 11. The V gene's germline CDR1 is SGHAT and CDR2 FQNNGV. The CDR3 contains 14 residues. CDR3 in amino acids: CASNSGRGRAEAFF. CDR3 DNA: TGTGCCAGCAACTCGGGGAGGGGGCGCGCTGAAGCTTTCTTT.

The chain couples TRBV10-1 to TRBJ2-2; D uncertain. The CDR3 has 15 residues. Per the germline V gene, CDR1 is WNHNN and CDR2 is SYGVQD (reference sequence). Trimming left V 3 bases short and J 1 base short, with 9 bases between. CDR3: CASSEFGKNTGELFF. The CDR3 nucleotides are TGCGCCAGCAGTGAATTTGGGAAGAACACCGGGGAGCTGTTTTTT.

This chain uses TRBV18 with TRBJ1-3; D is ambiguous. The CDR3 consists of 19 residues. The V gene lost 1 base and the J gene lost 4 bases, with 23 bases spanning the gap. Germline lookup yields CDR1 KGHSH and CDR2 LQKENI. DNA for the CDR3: TGTGCCAGCTCACCACTGCCGACCGGGAGGACGGTGGGGGGAAACACCATATATTTT. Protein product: CASSPLPTGRTVGGNTIYF.

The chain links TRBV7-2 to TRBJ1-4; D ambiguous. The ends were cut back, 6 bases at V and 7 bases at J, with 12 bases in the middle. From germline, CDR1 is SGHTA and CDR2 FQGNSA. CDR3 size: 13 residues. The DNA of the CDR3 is TGTGCCAGCAGACAAGGGCTCCGTGAAAAACTGTTTTTT. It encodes CASRQGLREKLFF.

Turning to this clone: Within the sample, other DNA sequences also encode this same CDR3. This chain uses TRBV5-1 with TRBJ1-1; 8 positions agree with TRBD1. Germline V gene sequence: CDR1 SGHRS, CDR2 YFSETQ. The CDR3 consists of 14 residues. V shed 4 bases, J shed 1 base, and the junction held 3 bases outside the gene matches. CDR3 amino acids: CASSPGTGNTEAFF. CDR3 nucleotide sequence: TGCGCCAGCAGCCCCGGGACAGGGAACACTGAAGCTTTCTTT.

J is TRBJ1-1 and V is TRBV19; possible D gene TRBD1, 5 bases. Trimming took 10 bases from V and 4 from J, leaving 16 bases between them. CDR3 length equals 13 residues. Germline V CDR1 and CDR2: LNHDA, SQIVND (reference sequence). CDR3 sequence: CATSIGRGTEAFF. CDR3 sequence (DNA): TGTGCCACTTCGATCGGGAGGGGCACTGAAGCTTTCTTT.

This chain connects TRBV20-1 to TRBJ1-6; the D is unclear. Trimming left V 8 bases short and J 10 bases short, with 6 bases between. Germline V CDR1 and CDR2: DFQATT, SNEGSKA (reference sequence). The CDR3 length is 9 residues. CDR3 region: CSSGSPLHF. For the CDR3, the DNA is TGCAGTTCGGGGTCACCCCTCCACTTT.

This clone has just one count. The CDR3 region is CASRRGEYNQPQHF. In DNA, the CDR3 is TGTGCCAGCAGGCGTGGGGAGTACAATCAGCCCCAGCATTTT. This rearrangement joins TRBV6-5 to TRBJ1-5, with D unclear. This CDR3 region has 14 residues. Per germline, CDR1 MNHEY and CDR2 SVGAGI. Trimming removed 6 bases at V and 3 bases at J, with 12 bases between.

CDR3 DNA: TGTGCCAGCAGTTTGGGACCAATCGGGAGCACAGATACGCAGTATTTT. Translating it yields CASSLGPIGSTDTQYF. J is TRBJ2-3 and V is TRBV7-8; D assignment may be TRBD1 or TRBD2 (5 bases each). Germline values: CDR1 SGHVS, CDR2 FQNEAQ. This CDR3 has 16 residues. V was cut by 6 bases and J by 0 bases, with 16 bases left in between. Using reference TRBV7-8 and TRBJ2-3 for the parts outside the CDR3, the full variable domain is GAGVSQSPRYKVAKRGQDVALRCDPISGHVSLFWYQQALGQGPEFLTYFQNEAQLDKSGLPSDRFFAERPEGSVSTLKIQRTQQEDSAVYLCASSLGPIGSTDTQYFGPGTRLTVL.

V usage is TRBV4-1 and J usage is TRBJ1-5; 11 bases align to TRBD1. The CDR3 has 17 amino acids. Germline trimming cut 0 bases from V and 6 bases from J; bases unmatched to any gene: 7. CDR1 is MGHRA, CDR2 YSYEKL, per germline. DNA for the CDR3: TGCGCCAGCAGCCAAGATCCCCTGGACAGGGGGCCTCAGCCCCAGCATTTT. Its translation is CASSQDPLDRGPQPQHF.

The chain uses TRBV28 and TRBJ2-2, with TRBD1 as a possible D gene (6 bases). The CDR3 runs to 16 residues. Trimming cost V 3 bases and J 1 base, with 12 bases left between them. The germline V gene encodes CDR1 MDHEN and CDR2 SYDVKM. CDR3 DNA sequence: TGTGCCAGCAGTTTTTTGGGACAAAAGAACACCGGGGAGCTGTTTTTT. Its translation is CASSFLGQKNTGELFF.

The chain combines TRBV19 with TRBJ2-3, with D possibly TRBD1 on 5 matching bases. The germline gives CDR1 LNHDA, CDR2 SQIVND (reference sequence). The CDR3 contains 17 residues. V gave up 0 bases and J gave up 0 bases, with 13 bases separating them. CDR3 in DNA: TGTGCCAGTAGTATAGATCTCCTCAGGGTTAGCACAGATACGCAGTATTTT. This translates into CASSIDLLRVSTDTQYF.

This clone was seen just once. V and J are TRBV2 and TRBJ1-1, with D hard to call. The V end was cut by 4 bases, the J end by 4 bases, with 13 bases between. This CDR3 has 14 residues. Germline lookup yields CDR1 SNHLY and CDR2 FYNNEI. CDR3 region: CASSVVPWGTEAFF. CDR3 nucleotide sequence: TGTGCCAGCAGTGTGGTCCCCTGGGGCACTGAAGCTTTCTTT.

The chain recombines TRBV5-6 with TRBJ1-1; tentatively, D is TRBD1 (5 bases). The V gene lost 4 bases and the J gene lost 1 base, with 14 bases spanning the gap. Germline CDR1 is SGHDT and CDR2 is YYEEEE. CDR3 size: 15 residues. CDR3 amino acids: CASSQLDKPNTEAFF. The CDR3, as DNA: TGTGCCAGCAGCCAACTGGACAAACCGAACACTGAAGCTTTCTTT.

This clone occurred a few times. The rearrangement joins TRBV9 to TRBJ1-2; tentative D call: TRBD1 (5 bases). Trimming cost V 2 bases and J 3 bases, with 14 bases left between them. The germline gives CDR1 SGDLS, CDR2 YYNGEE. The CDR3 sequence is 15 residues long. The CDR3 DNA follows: TGTGCCAGCAGCGTGGAGGCGGCGGGGGACTATGGCTACACCTTC. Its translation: CASSVEAAGDYGYTF. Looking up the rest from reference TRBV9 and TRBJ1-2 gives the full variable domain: DSGVTQTPKHLITATGQRVTLRCSPRSGDLSVYWYQQSLDQGLQFLIQYYNGEERAKGNILERFSAQQFPDLHSELNLSSLELGDSALYFCASSVEAAGDYGYTFGSGTRLTVV.

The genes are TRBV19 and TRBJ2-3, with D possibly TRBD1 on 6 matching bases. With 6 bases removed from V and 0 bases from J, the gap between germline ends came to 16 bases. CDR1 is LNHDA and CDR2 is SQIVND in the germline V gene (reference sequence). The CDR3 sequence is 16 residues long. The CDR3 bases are TGTGCCAGTAGCGCACAGACAGGAACTAGCACAGATACGCAGTATTTT. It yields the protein CASSAQTGTSTDTQYF.